The T cell receptor beta chain under discussion was sequenced for a study of radiation and T cells in renal cell carcinoma. The method was immunoSEQ multiplex PCR; TCRdb's version includes in-frame clones alone and lacks a portion of them. This table holds approximately 92,000 clones, just under 85% found once. With 8 bases removed from V and 4 bases from J, the gap between germline ends came to 17 bases. The CDR3 sequence is 13 residues long. The V gene's germline CDR1 is SQVTM and CDR2 ANQGSEA. Time point denoted: blood 4 weeks post-SBRT, at nephrectomy. Treatment indicated: 15 Gy SBRT to primary tumor, nephrectomy 4 weeks later.

This clonotype originated in a man aged 45 to 65 with renal cell carcinoma. The chain recombines TRBV29-1 with TRBJ1-1; weak D call: TRBD1 (6 bases). The source was blood, collected from a patient whose treatment included radiotherapy and nephrectomy. DNA of the CDR3: TGCAGCACCCGCCAGGGGATGGGCACTGAAGCTTTCTTT. Translated: CSTRQGMGTEAFF.